One and the same sample provided the 3 T cell receptor beta chains below, sequenced in a study of cytomegalovirus exposure and HLA in healthy donors. The PCR had 60 Vbeta and 13 Jbeta primers. The data were produced by immunoSEQ multiplex PCR, yet TCRdb's version contains in-frame clones alone and is incomplete. The sample holds over 150,000 clones, 80% seen once. The specimen was PBMCs. The receptor source for this set is a man aged 18 to 30 in good health and CMV-seropositive.

The J gene is TRBJ2-5, the V gene TRBV18, with D possibly being TRBD1 (5 bases). Germline V gene sequence: CDR1 KGHSH, CDR2 LQKENI. This CDR3 region has 15 residues. The V end was cut by 3 bases, the J end by 5 bases, with 16 bases between. The CDR3 sequence: CASSPLGQTAETQYF. In nucleotides, the CDR3 is TGTGCCAGCTCACCGTTGGGCCAGACAGCGGAGACCCAGTACTTC.

This clone was seen only a few times. The chain links TRBV25-1 to TRBJ2-2; 7 nucleotides align to TRBD1. V trimming: 6 bases; J trimming: 1 base; junction bases outside the gene matches: 5. This CDR3 is built from 15 residues. CDR1 is MGHDK and CDR2 is SYGVNS in the germline V gene. The CDR3 reads CASRANRGNTGELFF. The CDR3 region has the DNA TGTGCCAGCAGGGCAAACAGGGGGAACACCGGGGAGCTGTTTTTT.

The rearrangement joins TRBV7-2 to TRBJ2-5; 10 nucleotides agree with TRBD2. Losses at the gene ends were 3 bases for V and 2 bases for J; bases not matched to a gene: 6. The length of the CDR3 is 16 residues. Looked up from germline, CDR1 is SGHTA and CDR2 is FQGNSA. The CDR3, as DNA: TGTGCCAGCAGCTTCGGACTAGCGGTTTCTCAAGAGACCCAGTACTTC. Amino acids: CASSFGLAVSQETQYF.